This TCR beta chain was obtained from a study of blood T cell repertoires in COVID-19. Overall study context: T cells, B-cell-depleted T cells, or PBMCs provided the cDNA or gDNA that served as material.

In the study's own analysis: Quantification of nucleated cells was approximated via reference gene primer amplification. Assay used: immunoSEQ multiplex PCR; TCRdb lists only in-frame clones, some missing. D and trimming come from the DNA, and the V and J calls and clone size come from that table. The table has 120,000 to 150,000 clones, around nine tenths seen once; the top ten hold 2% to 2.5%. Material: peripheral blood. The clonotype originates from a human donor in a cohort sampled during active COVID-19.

CDR3 loop: CASRKTGSAYGYTF. The CDR3 DNA follows: TGTGCCAGCAGAAAGACAGGGTCGGCCTATGGCTACACCTTC. The rearrangement uses TRBV28 and TRBJ1-2; 7 bases agree with TRBD1. V lost 6 bases and J lost 4; bases outside the gene matches: 8. CDR1 is MDHEN, CDR2 SYDVKM, per germline. The length of the CDR3 is 14 residues.